This record looks at one T cell receptor (beta chain) sequence and its context. The data are from a study of cytomegalovirus exposure and HLA in healthy donors. The CDR3 extends over 19 amino acids. With 0 bases clipped from V and 7 bases from J, the junction kept 15 bases outside the gene matches. From germline, CDR1 is SGHVS and CDR2 FNYEAQ. It was with 60 Vbeta and 13 Jbeta primers that the PCR ran. Clones were read by immunoSEQ multiplex PCR, and TCRdb kept only the in-frame ones, dropping some. Of about 140,000 clones in the sample, around 80% were seen once. The sample consisted of PBMCs. This sequence originates from a female donor in good health and CMV-seronegative. This chain joins TRBV7-6 and TRBJ2-7; 13 bases are shared with TRBD2. CDR3 nucleotide sequence: TGTGCCAGCAGCTTAGCGCCCCCCGCCGGACTAGCGGGAGTCTGGGAGCAGTACTTC. Protein sequence: CASSLAPPAGLAGVWEQYF.